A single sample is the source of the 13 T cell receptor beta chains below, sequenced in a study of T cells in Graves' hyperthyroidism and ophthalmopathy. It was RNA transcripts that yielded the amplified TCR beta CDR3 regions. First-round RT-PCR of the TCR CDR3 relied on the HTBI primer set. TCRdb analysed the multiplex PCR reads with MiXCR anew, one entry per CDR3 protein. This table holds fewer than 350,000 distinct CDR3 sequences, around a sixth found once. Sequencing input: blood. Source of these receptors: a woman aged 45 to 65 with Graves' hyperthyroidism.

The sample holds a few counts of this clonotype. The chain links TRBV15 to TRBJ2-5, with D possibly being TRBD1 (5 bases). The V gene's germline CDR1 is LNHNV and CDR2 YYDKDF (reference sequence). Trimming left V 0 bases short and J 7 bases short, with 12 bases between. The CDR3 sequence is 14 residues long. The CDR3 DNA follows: TGTGCCACCAGCAGAGATAACTCTAGGGGGACCCAGTACTTC. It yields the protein CATSRDNSRGTQYF.

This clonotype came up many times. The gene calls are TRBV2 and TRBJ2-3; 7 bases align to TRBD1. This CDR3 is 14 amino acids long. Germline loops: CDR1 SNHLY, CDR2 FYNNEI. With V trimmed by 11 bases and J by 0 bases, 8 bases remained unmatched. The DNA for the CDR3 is TGTGCCGGAAAACAGGGGATTAGCACAGATACGCAGTATTTT. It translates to CAGKQGISTDTQYF.

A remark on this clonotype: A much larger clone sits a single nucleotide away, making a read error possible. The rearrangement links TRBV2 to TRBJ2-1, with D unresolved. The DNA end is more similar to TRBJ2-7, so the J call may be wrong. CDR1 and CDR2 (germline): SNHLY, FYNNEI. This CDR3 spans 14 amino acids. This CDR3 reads CASKELRIYNEQYF. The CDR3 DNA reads TGTGCCAGCAAGGAGTTAAGAATCTACAATGAGCAGTACTTC.

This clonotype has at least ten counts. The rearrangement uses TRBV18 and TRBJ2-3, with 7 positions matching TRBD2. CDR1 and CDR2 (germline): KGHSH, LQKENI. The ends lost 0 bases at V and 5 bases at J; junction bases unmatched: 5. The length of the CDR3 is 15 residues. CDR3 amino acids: CASSPPPGGLDTQYF. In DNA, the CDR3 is TGTGCCAGCTCACCACCCCCCGGGGGGTTAGATACGCAGTATTTT.

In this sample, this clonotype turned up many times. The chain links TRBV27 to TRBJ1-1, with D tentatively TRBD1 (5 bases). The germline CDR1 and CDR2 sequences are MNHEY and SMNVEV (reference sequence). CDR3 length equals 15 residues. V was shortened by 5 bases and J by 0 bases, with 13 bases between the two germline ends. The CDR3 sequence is CASSPRVQVNTEAFF. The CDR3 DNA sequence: TGTGCCAGCAGTCCCCGGGTACAGGTGAACACTGAAGCTTTCTTT.

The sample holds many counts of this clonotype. This chain's CDR3 is CAWRGTDRGSNQPQHF. CDR3 in DNA: TGTGCCTGGAGGGGGACGGACAGGGGTAGCAATCAGCCCCAGCATTTT. The rearrangement links TRBV30 to TRBJ1-5, with 9 bases identical to TRBD1. Germline V gene data show CDR1 as GTSNPN and CDR2 as SVGIG (reference sequence). CDR3 length: 16 amino acids. With 3 bases clipped from V and 0 bases from J, the junction kept 6 bases outside the gene matches.

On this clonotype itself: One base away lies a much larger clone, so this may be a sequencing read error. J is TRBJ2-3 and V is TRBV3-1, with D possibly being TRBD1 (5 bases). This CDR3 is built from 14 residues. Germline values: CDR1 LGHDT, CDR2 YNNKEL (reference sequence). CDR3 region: CASSQGLVTGTQYF. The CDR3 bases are TGTGCCAGCAGCCAAGGCCTGGTCACAGGTACGCAGTATTTT.

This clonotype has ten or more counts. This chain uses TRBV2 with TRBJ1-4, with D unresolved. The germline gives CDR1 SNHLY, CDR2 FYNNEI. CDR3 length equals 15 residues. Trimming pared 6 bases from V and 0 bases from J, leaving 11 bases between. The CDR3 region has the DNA TGTGCCAGCAGAGCTACGGCAGCAACTAATGAAAAACTGTTTTTT. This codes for CASRATAATNEKLFF.

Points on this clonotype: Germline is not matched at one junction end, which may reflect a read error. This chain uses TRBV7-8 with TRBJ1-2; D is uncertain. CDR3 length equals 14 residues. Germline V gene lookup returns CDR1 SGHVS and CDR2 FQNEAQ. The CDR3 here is CANSLERGDWGYTF. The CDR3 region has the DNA TGTGCCAACAGCTTAGAACGCGGGGATTGGGGCTACACCTTC.

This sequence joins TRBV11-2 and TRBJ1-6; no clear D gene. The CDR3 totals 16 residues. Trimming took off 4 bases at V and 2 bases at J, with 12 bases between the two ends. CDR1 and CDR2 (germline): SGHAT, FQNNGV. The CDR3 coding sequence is TGTGCCAGCAGCTCGACCTCCGGGGCCTATAATTCACCCCTCCACTTT. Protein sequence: CASSSTSGAYNSPLHF.

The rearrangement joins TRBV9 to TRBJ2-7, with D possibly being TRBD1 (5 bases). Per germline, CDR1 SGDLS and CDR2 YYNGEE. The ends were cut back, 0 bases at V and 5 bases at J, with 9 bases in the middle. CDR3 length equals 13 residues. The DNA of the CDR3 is TGTGCCAGCAGCGTAGGCCCAGGGAACGAGCAGTACGTC. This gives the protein CASSVGPGNEQYV.

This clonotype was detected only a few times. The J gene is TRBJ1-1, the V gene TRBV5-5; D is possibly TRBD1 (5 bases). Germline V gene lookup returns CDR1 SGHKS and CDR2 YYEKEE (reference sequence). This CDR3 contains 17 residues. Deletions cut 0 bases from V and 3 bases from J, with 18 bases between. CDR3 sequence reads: CASSLVGVRWRDTEAFF. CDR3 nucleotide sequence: TGTGCCAGCAGCTTGGTAGGGGTTCGGTGGAGGGACACTGAAGCTTTCTTT.

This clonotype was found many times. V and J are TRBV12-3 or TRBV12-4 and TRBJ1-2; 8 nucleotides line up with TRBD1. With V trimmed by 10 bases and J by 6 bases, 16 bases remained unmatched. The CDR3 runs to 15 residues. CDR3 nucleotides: TGTGCCATTGCGCCTTCGACAGGGGAACAGAATGGCTACACCTTC. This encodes CAIAPSTGEQNGYTF.